These T cell receptor beta chains were read from a single sample in a study of CD8 T cells in Susac syndrome. TCRdb analysed the immunoSEQ multiplex PCR reads with MiXCR anew, one entry per CDR3 protein. Here the sample spans about 120,000 distinct CDR3 sequences, roughly 94% being singletons. Sample: CD8+ T cells from PBMCs. The receptors stem from a human donor with Susac syndrome. Both conserved end residues are part of each CDR3. The order of the fields is J gene, V gene, clone size, D gene, CDR3 protein. D genes are given only for firm matches. The listing skips clone size in some rows; elsewhere it reads once, few, many or a size class.

>TRBJ2-7|TRBV7-9|-|-
CASSLGPVKSGAYEQYF
>TRBJ1-2|TRBV29-1|-|-
CSVEDPRQPNYGYTF
>TRBJ1-1|TRBV29-1|few|-
CSVVWGTEAFF
>TRBJ2-7|TRBV29-1|-|-
CSVEGGESYEQYF
>TRBJ1-6|TRBV3-1|once|TRBD1
CASSQETGRRDSPLHF
>TRBJ1-2|TRBV9|-|TRBD1
CASSVDTGGPSGYTF
>TRBJ2-1|TRBV27|-|-
CASSLSSFGNEQFF
>TRBJ1-2|TRBV12-3/TRBV12-4|-|-
CASSLTHNYGYTF
>TRBJ2-7|TRBV11-2|few|-
CASSLLDPYEQYF
>TRBJ1-5|TRBV7-6|-|TRBD1
CASSDRGGQPQHF
>TRBJ2-4|TRBV6-2/TRBV6-3|-|-
CASSNTGTKNIQYF
>TRBJ2-5|TRBV12-3/TRBV12-4|-|-
CASSSGPQETQYF
>TRBJ2-1|TRBV15|-|-
CATSGRHGYNEQFF
>TRBJ1-2|TRBV20-1|-|-
CSAPQESELGYGYTF
>TRBJ2-7|TRBV11-2|-|-
CASSLDFGSYEQYF
>TRBJ2-2|TRBV6-2/TRBV6-3|-|-
CASSYWAGELFF
>TRBJ2-7|TRBV5-6|few|-
CASSLEGSYEQYF
>TRBJ2-7|TRBV4-1|once|-
CASSQSGEHEQYF
>TRBJ2-1|TRBV9|-|-
CASSVSGSSYNEQFF
>TRBJ2-7|TRBV2|-|-
CASSDVVSYEQYF
>TRBJ2-1|TRBV7-9|-|-
CASSMGYNEQFF
>TRBJ1-2|TRBV9|-|TRBD1
CASTGTGTYGYTF
>TRBJ2-7|TRBV2|few|TRBD1
CASSTGPYEQYF
>TRBJ1-1|TRBV12-3/TRBV12-4|few|-
CASSSSDSNTEAFF
>TRBJ2-5|TRBV2|-|-
CASSAPLTVLDETQYF
>TRBJ1-2|TRBV29-1|-|-
CSAGSVYGYTF
>TRBJ2-7|TRBV6-6|-|-
CASAPRPHEQYF
>TRBJ2-1|TRBV18|-|-
CASSPSGTNNEQFF
>TRBJ2-7|TRBV12-3/TRBV12-4|once|TRBD1
CASRPGTGLSYEQYF
>TRBJ2-7|TRBV11-2|-|-
CASSAHRNEQYF
>TRBJ2-1|TRBV9|-|-
CASSVDWTVAYNEQFF
>TRBJ2-7|TRBV7-9|-|TRBD1
CASSLPGQGFYEQYF
>TRBJ2-7|TRBV29-1|-|-
CSVITGLSYEQYF
>TRBJ1-1|TRBV29-1|-|-
CSVDTSTGTTSSAEAFF
>TRBJ2-5|TRBV4-1|-|TRBD2
CASSQGRLAGGKETQYF
>TRBJ2-1|TRBV9|-|TRBD1
CASSATGQGAFNEQFF
>TRBJ2-5|TRBV5-1|-|-
CASSAEGPETQYF
>TRBJ2-2|TRBV2|-|-
CASSEGGPNTGELFF
>TRBJ1-2|TRBV2|-|-
CASRSYGYTF
>TRBJ2-1|TRBV4-1|-|TRBD2
CASSHASGGAGNEQFF
>TRBJ1-4|TRBV15|-|-
CATCGTVNEKLFF
>TRBJ1-1|TRBV29-1|-|-
CSVVPVNTEAFF
>TRBJ1-5|TRBV18|-|-
CASSPRGESQPQHF
>TRBJ1-1|TRBV9|-|-
CASSASGGPLNTEAFF
>TRBJ1-1|TRBV19|-|-
CASSIDGIMNTEAFF
>TRBJ1-1|TRBV19|-|-
CGAGHAEAFF
>TRBJ1-1|TRBV29-1|-|-
CSPRLQNTEAFF
>TRBJ1-4|TRBV25-1|-|-
CASSRAHEKLFF
>TRBJ2-7|TRBV7-8|-|-
CASSPEPYEQYF
>TRBJ1-6|TRBV9|-|-
CASSGLGDWVNSPLHF
>TRBJ1-4|TRBV24-1|-|-
CATSDSQGKLFF
>TRBJ2-7|TRBV9|-|-
CASSTYPTGRYEQYF
>TRBJ1-5|TRBV9|-|-
CASSVDGESNQPQHF
>TRBJ2-5|TRBV7-9|few|-
CASSPPGGETQYF
>TRBJ2-1|TRBV11-2|-|-
CASSLKTHGEQFF
>TRBJ1-6|TRBV4-1|-|-
CASSQVPGGSGGGSPLHF
>TRBJ2-3|TRBV4-3|-|-
CASSQVTASTDTQYF
>TRBJ2-3|TRBV9|-|TRBD2
CASSPSGGAGDTQYF
>TRBJ2-1|TRBV5-4|-|-
CASSLAGSEQFF
>TRBJ2-5|TRBV11-2|-|-
CASSHSPGNQETQYF